Shown below are 11 T cell receptor beta chains from a single sample sequenced in a study of blood T cell repertoires in COVID-19. Here immunoSEQ multiplex PCR was the method, and the copy in TCRdb shows in-frame clones only, minus some. The table lists about 200,000 clones, around 82% of them singletons. Sequencing was done on a sample of peripheral blood. Source of these receptors: a middle-aged woman with active or convalescent COVID-19.

In regard to this clone: The sample holds other DNA sequences that translate to the same CDR3. J is TRBJ2-1 and V is TRBV11-1, with 8 bases identical to TRBD2. This CDR3 has 16 residues. The V and J ends lost 3 bases and 0 bases, in that order; junction bases with no gene match: 4. Germline V gene data show CDR1 as SGHAT and CDR2 as FQDESV (reference sequence). In nucleotides, the CDR3 is TGTGCCAGCAGCTTCGGCGGGGGGATCTCCTACAATGAGCAGTTCTTC. Translation: CASSFGGGISYNEQFF.

The chain joins TRBV5-5 to TRBJ2-5, with D perhaps TRBD2 (5 bases). This CDR3 spans 15 amino acids. Germline V gives CDR1 SGHKS, CDR2 YYEKEE (reference sequence). V was pared by 2 bases and J by 3 bases, with 14 bases between. The CDR3 DNA follows: TGTGCCAGCAGCTTCTCGGGGAATCCTAAAGAGACCCAGTACTTC. Its translation is CASSFSGNPKETQYF.

This chain joins TRBV11-2 and TRBJ2-1; 7 nucleotides agree with TRBD1. From germline, CDR1 is SGHAT and CDR2 FQNNGV. The V and J ends lost 1 base and 6 bases, in that order; junction bases with no gene match: 6. There are 15 residues in the CDR3. CDR3 region: CASSLGQGSRNEQFF. CDR3 bases: TGTGCCAGCAGCTTAGGACAGGGTTCCCGCAATGAGCAGTTCTTC.

The gene calls are TRBV5-1 and TRBJ1-5; 9 bases line up with TRBD1. V lost 0 bases to trimming and J lost 3 bases; unmatched junction nucleotides: 7. The CDR3 consists of 17 residues. The germline V gene has CDR1 SGHRS and CDR2 YFSETQ. As DNA, the CDR3 is TGCGCCAGCAGCTTGGGGACCGGGACAGGGACCAATCAGCCCCAGCATTTT. Amino acids: CASSLGTGTGTNQPQHF.

The chain couples TRBV11-3 to TRBJ2-2, with TRBD2 identical over 8 bases. V gave up 5 bases and J gave up 4 bases; unmatched junction bases: 9. The germline gives CDR1 SGHNT, CDR2 YENEEA. This CDR3 is 16 amino acids long. The chain's CDR3 is CASSLMGLVGTGELFF. CDR3 nucleotides: TGTGCCAGCAGCCTTATGGGACTAGTCGGCACCGGGGAGCTGTTTTTT.

CDR3 in amino acids: CASSARTSGGTDTQYF. The DNA for the CDR3 is TGTGCCAGCAGCGCCCGGACTAGCGGGGGCACAGATACGCAGTATTTT. J is TRBJ2-3 and V is TRBV11-3; TRBD2 aligns across 12 bases. From germline, CDR1 is SGHNT and CDR2 YENEEA. The CDR3 is 16 amino acids. V was pared by 5 bases and J by 1 base, with 4 bases of the junction left unmatched.

The chain has TRBV11-2 and TRBJ2-7; 11 bases are shared with TRBD2. The CDR3 consists of 14 residues. V shed 3 bases, J shed 7 bases, and the junction held 5 bases outside the gene matches. From germline, CDR1 is SGHAT and CDR2 FQNNGV. The CDR3 spells CASSFVLAGGEQYF. CDR3 nucleotides: TGTGCCAGCAGCTTTGTGCTAGCGGGAGGTGAGCAGTACTTC.

The chain is built from TRBV11-2 and TRBJ1-1; D unresolved. V dropped 4 bases and J dropped 3 bases, with 12 bases sitting between them. CDR3 length equals 14 residues. Looked up from germline, CDR1 is SGHAT and CDR2 is FQNNGV. DNA for the CDR3: TGTGCCAGCAGCTCCCCCGGGGAGCACACTGAAGCTTTCTTT. Encoded protein: CASSSPGEHTEAFF.

The rearrangement joins TRBV6-5 to TRBJ1-5; TRBD1 might be the D (6 bases). The germline V gene has CDR1 MNHEY and CDR2 SVGAGI. The CDR3 loop spans 15 amino acids. Trimming stripped 5 bases from V and 3 bases from J, with 14 bases between. The CDR3 is CASSLPGHYNQPQHF. In nucleotides, the CDR3 is TGTGCCAGCAGTCTTCCGGGACACTACAATCAGCCCCAGCATTTT.

The chain combines TRBV18 with TRBJ2-5; tentatively, D is TRBD2 (6 bases). Germline V CDR1 and CDR2: KGHSH, LQKENI. The ends were cut back, 3 bases at V and 5 bases at J, with 10 bases in the middle. CDR3 length: 13 residues. Here the CDR3 DNA reads TGTGCCAGCTCACCGCCGGCGGGGGAGACCCAGTACTTC. This encodes CASSPPAGETQYF.

CDR3 nucleotide sequence: TGTGCCAGCAGCTCGACTAGCGTTGGAGAGACCCAGTACTTC. Residues: CASSSTSVGETQYF. The rearrangement links TRBV5-4 to TRBJ2-5, with 8 positions matching TRBD2. This CDR3 contains 14 residues. Germline values: CDR1 SGHNT, CDR2 YYREEE (reference sequence). The V gene end was trimmed by 3 bases and the J gene end by 4 bases; junction bases not matched to a gene: 5. The full variable domain, its missing parts supplied by reference TRBV5-4 and TRBJ2-5, is ETGVTQSPTHLIKTRGQQVTLRCSSQSGHNTVSWYQQALGQGPQFIFQYYREEENGRGNFPPRFSGLQFPNYSSELNVNALELDDSALYLCASSSTSVGETQYFGPGTRLLVL.